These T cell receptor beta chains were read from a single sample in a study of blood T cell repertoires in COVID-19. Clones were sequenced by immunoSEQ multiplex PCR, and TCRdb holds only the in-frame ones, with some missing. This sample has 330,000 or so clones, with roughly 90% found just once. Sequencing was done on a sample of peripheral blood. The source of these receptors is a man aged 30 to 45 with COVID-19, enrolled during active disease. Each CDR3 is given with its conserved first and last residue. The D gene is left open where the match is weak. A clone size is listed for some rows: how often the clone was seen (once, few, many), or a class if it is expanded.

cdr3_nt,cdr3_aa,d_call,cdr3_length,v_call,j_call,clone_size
TGTGCCAGCAGCAAATTTTCGGACAGGGACCTTTCCTACGAGCAGTACTTC,CASSKFSDRDLSYEQYF,NA,17,TRBV21-1,TRBJ2-7,NA
TGTGCCAGCAGCCATTTGACAGGGGCGTTCACTGAAGCTTTCTTT,CASSHLTGAFTEAFF,TRBD1,15,TRBV14,TRBJ1-1,NA
TGTGCCAGCAGCCAAGATTGGGCGGGACAGGGATATAATGAGCAGTTCTTC,CASSQDWAGQGYNEQFF,TRBD1,17,TRBV4-2,TRBJ2-1,NA
TGTGCCAGCAGCTTACCTGGGGCAGCGGGCGAGCAGTACTTC,CASSLPGAAGEQYF,NA,14,TRBV7-9,TRBJ2-7,few
TGCGCCAGCAGCTTGGCACTAGCGGGAGCCTACGAGCAGTACTTC,CASSLALAGAYEQYF,TRBD2,15,TRBV5-1,TRBJ2-7,NA
TGCGCCAGCAGCCCCCGGACTAGCGATACGCAGTATTTT,CASSPRTSDTQYF,TRBD2,13,TRBV4-1,TRBJ2-3,NA
TGCGCCAGCAGCCAAGATCTCATTAGCGGGAGCTCCTACGAGCAGTACTTC,CASSQDLISGSSYEQYF,TRBD2,17,TRBV4-3,TRBJ2-7,NA
TGTGCCACCACCTCATCCCAGGGGGCCAACAATGAGCAGTTCTTC,CATTSSQGANNEQFF,TRBD1,15,TRBV24-1,TRBJ2-1,NA
TGTGCCAGCAGCCCCGCCTTAAGCAATTCACCCCTCCACTTT,CASSPALSNSPLHF,NA,14,TRBV3-1/TRBV3-2,TRBJ1-6,NA
TGTGCCAGCAGCTTAGGCACTAGCGGTTCCTACGAGCAGTACTTC,CASSLGTSGSYEQYF,TRBD2,15,TRBV11-3,TRBJ2-7,NA
TGCAGCGTTGAAGCAATAGGGGATGAGCAGTTCTTC,CSVEAIGDEQFF,NA,12,TRBV29-1,TRBJ2-1,NA
TGTGCCAGCAGTCCCCTTAGGGATGTAAGTGCACTAGGGAATCAGCCCCAGCATTTT,CASSPLRDVSALGNQPQHF,NA,19,TRBV27,TRBJ1-5,NA
TGTGCCAGCAATCAATTTAACTATGGCTACACCTTC,CASNQFNYGYTF,NA,12,TRBV6-5,TRBJ1-2,NA
TGTGCCAGCAGTGAATCCCTGAGGAGGGACAGGGGCTACACCTTC,CASSESLRRDRGYTF,TRBD1,15,TRBV25-1,TRBJ1-2,NA
TGTGCCAGCAGCCCCATTGAGGGGGCTGCTGGGGCCAACGTCCTGACTTTC,CASSPIEGAAGANVLTF,TRBD1,17,TRBV7-6,TRBJ2-6,NA
TGCGCCAGCAGCTTGGGACTAGCGGGGAACACCGGGGAGCTGTTTTTT,CASSLGLAGNTGELFF,TRBD2,16,TRBV5-1,TRBJ2-2,NA
TGCGCCAGCAGCGTGCAGTTCTTC,CASSVQFF,NA,8,TRBV10-1,TRBJ2-1,NA
TGTGCCAGCAGCCAGATAGGACAGGGGGCGAATCATGCCACTCCTTACGAGCAGTACTTC,CASSQIGQGANHATPYEQYF,TRBD1,20,TRBV3-1/TRBV3-2,TRBJ2-7,NA
TGCGCCAGCAGCTTGGAGGGGTGGTATGAAGCTTTCTTT,CASSLEGWYEAFF,NA,13,TRBV5-1,TRBJ1-1,NA
TGTGCCAGCATCCAGAGTGCTAGCTCGAACACCGGGGAGCTGTTTTTT,CASIQSASSNTGELFF,NA,16,TRBV2,TRBJ2-2,NA
TGTGCCAGCAGTTTAATGACTAGCGGCACTAGCACAGATACGCAGTATTTT,CASSLMTSGTSTDTQYF,TRBD2,17,TRBV28,TRBJ2-3,once
TGCGCCAGCAGCCCGACAGGAAACTACGAGCAGTACTTC,CASSPTGNYEQYF,NA,13,TRBV5-1,TRBJ2-7,NA
TGCGCCAGCAGCGAGGGACTAGCGGGAGGGCTAATTTACGAGCAGTACTTC,CASSEGLAGGLIYEQYF,TRBD2,17,TRBV5-1,TRBJ2-7,once
TGTGCCTGGAGCCAGGGACAGGGGGAAGAAAAACTGTTTTTT,CAWSQGQGEEKLFF,TRBD1,14,TRBV30,TRBJ1-4,NA
TGCGCCAGCAGCTTGGTCCCTAGCGGGATCAGCAATGAGCAGTTCTTC,CASSLVPSGISNEQFF,TRBD2,16,TRBV5-1,TRBJ2-1,once
TGCGCCAGCAGCCTACTCCTGCGGACAGGGAGCTCCTACGAGCAGTACTTC,CASSLLLRTGSSYEQYF,TRBD1,17,TRBV5-1,TRBJ2-7,NA
TGTGCCATCAGCTCCCAACTAGCGGGGCCCTACAATGAGCAGTTCTTC,CAISSQLAGPYNEQFF,TRBD2,16,TRBV10-3,TRBJ2-1,NA
TGTGCCAGCAGCTTAGGACAGGGTATATCCAAAAACATTCAGTACTTC,CASSLGQGISKNIQYF,TRBD1,16,TRBV7-2,TRBJ2-4,NA
TGTGCCAGCAGCTTCCATCCCGGGACTAGCGGAGGGGCCGGGGAGCTGTTTTTT,CASSFHPGTSGGAGELFF,TRBD2,18,TRBV7-3,TRBJ2-2,NA
TGTGCCAGCAGCCAAAACCTAGGCCAAGAGACCCAGTACTTC,CASSQNLGQETQYF,NA,14,TRBV11-2,TRBJ2-5,once
TGTGCCAGCTCACCCGATTGGGGACAGGGTGGAGGCTACACCTTC,CASSPDWGQGGGYTF,TRBD1,15,TRBV18,TRBJ1-2,NA
TGTGCCAGCAGCTTAGACCATAGCAATCAGCCCCAGCATTTT,CASSLDHSNQPQHF,NA,14,TRBV11-2,TRBJ1-5,NA
TGTGCCAGCAGCTTTACAGGGTCATACAATGAGCAGTTCTTC,CASSFTGSYNEQFF,NA,14,TRBV7-3,TRBJ2-1,NA
TGTGCCAGCAGTACTGACGGACTAGCGGGAGGGAGGGGGCAGTACTTC,CASSTDGLAGGRGQYF,TRBD2,16,TRBV28,TRBJ2-7,once
TGTGCCAGCTCCCAGGGGACGGGAGGAAACACCATATATTTT,CASSQGTGGNTIYF,NA,14,TRBV18,TRBJ1-3,NA
TGTGCCAGCAGTCCCGCCTACGAGCAGTACTTC,CASSPAYEQYF,NA,11,TRBV28,TRBJ2-7,NA
TGTGCCGGGCAATCGACAAGCGGGGACACTGAAGCTTTCTTT,CAGQSTSGDTEAFF,NA,14,TRBV28,TRBJ1-1,NA
TGTGCCAGCAGCTTCCCGGGAGGCGGGACCCAGTACTTC,CASSFPGGGTQYF,TRBD2,13,TRBV7-9,TRBJ2-5,NA
TGTGCCAGCAGTTTGGGCAGGGGGCGCGGAAACTATGGCTACACCTTC,CASSLGRGRGNYGYTF,TRBD1,16,TRBV27,TRBJ1-2,NA
TGTGCCAGCAGTAGAACCGGGACTCGACCTTACGAGCAGTACTTC,CASSRTGTRPYEQYF,NA,15,TRBV6-5,TRBJ2-7,NA
TGTGCCAGTAGTTCCAGACAGGTGGACCGCTCACCCCTCCACTTT,CASSSRQVDRSPLHF,NA,15,TRBV19,TRBJ1-6,NA
TGTGCCAGCAGTCCTTCCCCAGGCGGGCGGGACGAGCAGTACTTC,CASSPSPGGRDEQYF,NA,15,TRBV28,TRBJ2-7,NA
TGCGCCAGCAGCCAAGTAGCGGGGGGTAACTACGAGCAGTACTTC,CASSQVAGGNYEQYF,TRBD2,15,TRBV4-3,TRBJ2-7,NA
TGTGCCACCAGCAGAGATTACGCGAGAGGACAGCCCCAGCATTTT,CATSRDYARGQPQHF,NA,15,TRBV15,TRBJ1-5,once
TGTGCCAGCAGCCCCAGGACAGGGGAAAGCTCCTACGAGCAGTACTTC,CASSPRTGESSYEQYF,TRBD1,16,TRBV7-9,TRBJ2-7,NA
TGTGCCAGCTCGCCGGGACAGGGAAGGAGGAATGAGCAGTTCTTC,CASSPGQGRRNEQFF,TRBD1,15,TRBV18,TRBJ2-1,NA
TGTGCCAGCAGTTACGGGGGGAAATCGTACTTC,CASSYGGKSYF,NA,11,TRBV6-2/TRBV6-3,TRBJ2-7,NA
TGTGCTAGTGGCCTGGGGGCAGGGGAGCAAAAACTGTTTTTT,CASGLGAGEQKLFF,NA,14,TRBV12-5,TRBJ1-4,NA
TGCGCCAGCAGCCAACCGAGCGCAAGGACCGGGGAGCTGTTTTTT,CASSQPSARTGELFF,NA,15,TRBV4-1,TRBJ2-2,NA
TGTGCCAGCAGCGTTCCCGGGACAGGGGAGAGTGAGCAGTTCTTC,CASSVPGTGESEQFF,TRBD1,15,TRBV9,TRBJ2-1,NA